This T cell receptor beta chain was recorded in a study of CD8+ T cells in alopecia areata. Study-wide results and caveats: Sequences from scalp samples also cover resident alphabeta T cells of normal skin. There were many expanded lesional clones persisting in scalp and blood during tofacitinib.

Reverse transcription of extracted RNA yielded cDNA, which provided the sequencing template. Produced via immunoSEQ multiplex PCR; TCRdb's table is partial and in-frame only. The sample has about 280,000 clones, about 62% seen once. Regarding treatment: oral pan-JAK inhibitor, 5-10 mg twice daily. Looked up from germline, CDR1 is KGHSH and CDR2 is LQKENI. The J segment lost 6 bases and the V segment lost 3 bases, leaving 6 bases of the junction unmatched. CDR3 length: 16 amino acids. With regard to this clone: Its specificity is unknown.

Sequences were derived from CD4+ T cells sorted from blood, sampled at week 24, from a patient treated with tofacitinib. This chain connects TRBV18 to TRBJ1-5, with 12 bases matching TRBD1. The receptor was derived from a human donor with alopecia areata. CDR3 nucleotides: TGTGCCAGCTCACCGGGGACAGGGGGCGTCGGTCAGCCCCAGCATTTT. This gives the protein CASSPGTGGVGQPQHF. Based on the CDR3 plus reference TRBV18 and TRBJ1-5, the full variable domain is NAGVMQNPRHLVRRRGQEARLRCSPMKGHSHVYWYRQLPEEGLKFMVYLQKENIIDESGMPKERFSAEFPKEGPSILRIQQVVRGDSAAYFCASSPGTGGVGQPQHFGDGTRLSIL.